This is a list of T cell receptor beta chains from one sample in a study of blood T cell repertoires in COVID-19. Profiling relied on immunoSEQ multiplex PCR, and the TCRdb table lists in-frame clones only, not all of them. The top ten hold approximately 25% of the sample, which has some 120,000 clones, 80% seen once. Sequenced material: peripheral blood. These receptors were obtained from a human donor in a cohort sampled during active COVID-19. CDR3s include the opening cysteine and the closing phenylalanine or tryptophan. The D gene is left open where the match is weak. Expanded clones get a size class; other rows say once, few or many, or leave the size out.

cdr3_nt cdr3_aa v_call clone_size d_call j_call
TGCGCCAGCAGCTTACAGGGAGATCAGCCCCAGCATTTT CASSLQGDQPQHF TRBV5-1 once . TRBJ1-5
TGTGCCAGCAGCCCCCGGGGGGGCTCCCCAGATACGCAGTATTTT CASSPRGGSPDTQYF TRBV9 . TRBD2 TRBJ2-3
TGTGCCACCAGCAGAGATCTACCAGGATTTAACACTGAAGCTTTCTTT CATSRDLPGFNTEAFF TRBV15 . . TRBJ1-1
TGCAGCGTGAACAGGGCGTCGGAGACCCAGTACTTC CSVNRASETQYF TRBV29-1 once . TRBJ2-5
TGTGCCTGGAGTATCGGCGGACTATCTGGGGCCAACGTCCTGACTTTC CAWSIGGLSGANVLTF TRBV30 . . TRBJ2-6
TGTGCCAGCAGCGTAGTTTCCGACAGGGGAATTTCAACTAATGAAAAACTGTTTTTT CASSVVSDRGISTNEKLFF TRBV9 few TRBD1 TRBJ1-4
TGTGCCAGCAGTGAACGGGCTAGCGGGGTGGGGGAGCAGTACTTC CASSERASGVGEQYF TRBV2 once TRBD2 TRBJ2-7
TGTGCCAGCAGCTTAGGGCTAGCGGGTGGGTACGAGCAGTACTTC CASSLGLAGGYEQYF TRBV11-2 many TRBD2 TRBJ2-7
TGTGCCACCAGCTCTGAAGGGACGGTCGGGAGTGAAAAACTGTTTTTT CATSSEGTVGSEKLFF TRBV15 . . TRBJ1-4
TGTGCCAGCAGCTTAGCTGTCAGGATCTACGAGCAGTACTTC CASSLAVRIYEQYF TRBV7-8 . . TRBJ2-7